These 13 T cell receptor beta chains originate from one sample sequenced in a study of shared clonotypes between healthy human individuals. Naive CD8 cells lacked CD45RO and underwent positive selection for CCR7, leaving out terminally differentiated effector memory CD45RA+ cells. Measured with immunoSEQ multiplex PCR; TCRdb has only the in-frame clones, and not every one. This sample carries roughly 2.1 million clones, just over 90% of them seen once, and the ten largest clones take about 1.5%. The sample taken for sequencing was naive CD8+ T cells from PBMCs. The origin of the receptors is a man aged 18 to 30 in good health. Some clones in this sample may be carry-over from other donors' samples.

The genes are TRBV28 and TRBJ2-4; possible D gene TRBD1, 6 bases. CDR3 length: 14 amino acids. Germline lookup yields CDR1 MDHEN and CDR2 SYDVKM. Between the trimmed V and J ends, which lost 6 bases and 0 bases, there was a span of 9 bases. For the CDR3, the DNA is TGTGCCAGCAGCGGACAGATAGCCAAAAACATTCAGTACTTC. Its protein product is CASSGQIAKNIQYF.

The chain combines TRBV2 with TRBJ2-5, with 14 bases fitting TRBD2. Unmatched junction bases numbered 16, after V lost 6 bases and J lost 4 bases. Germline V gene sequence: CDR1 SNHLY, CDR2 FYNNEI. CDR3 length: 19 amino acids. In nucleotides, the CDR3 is TGTGCCAGCAGCGCGGGACTAGCGGGAGTAACGCCCCACCCAGAGACCCAGTACTTC. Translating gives CASSAGLAGVTPHPETQYF.

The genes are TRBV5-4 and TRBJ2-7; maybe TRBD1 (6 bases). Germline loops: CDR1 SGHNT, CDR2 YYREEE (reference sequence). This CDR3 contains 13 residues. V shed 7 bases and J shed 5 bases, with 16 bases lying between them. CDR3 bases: TGTGCCAGCGGTTTACAGGGCAGCAACGAGCAGTACTTC. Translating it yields CASGLQGSNEQYF.

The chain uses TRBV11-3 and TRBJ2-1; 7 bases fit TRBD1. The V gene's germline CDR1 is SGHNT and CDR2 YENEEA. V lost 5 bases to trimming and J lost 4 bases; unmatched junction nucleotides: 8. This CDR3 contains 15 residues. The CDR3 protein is CASSARDSNYNEQFF. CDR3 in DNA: TGTGCCAGCAGCGCCCGGGACAGCAATTACAATGAGCAGTTCTTC.

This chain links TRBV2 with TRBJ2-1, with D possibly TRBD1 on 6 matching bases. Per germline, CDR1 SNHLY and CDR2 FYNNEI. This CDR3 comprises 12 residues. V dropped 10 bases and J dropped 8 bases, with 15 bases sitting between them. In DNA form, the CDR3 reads TGTGCCACGGTGACAGGACCGGATGAGCAGTTCTTC. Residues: CATVTGPDEQFF.

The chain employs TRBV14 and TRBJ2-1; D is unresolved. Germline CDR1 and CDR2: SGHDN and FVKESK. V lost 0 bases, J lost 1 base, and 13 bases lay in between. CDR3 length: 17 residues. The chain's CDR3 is CASSQDGRVRSYNEQFF. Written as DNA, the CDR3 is TGTGCCAGCAGCCAAGATGGTCGGGTAAGGTCCTACAATGAGCAGTTCTTC.

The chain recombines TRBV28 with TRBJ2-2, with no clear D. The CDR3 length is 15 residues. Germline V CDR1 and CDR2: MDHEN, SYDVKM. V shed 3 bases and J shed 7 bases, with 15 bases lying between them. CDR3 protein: CASSFSFSWGGELFF. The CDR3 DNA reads TGTGCCAGCAGTTTTTCATTTAGCTGGGGCGGGGAGCTGTTTTTT.

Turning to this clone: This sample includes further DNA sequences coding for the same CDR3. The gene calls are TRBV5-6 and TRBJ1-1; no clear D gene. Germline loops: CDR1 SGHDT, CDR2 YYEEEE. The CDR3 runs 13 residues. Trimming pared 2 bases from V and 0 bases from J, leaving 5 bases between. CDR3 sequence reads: CASSFAVNTEAFF. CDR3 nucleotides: TGTGCCAGCAGCTTCGCGGTGAACACTGAAGCTTTCTTT. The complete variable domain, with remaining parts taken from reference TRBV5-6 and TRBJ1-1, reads DAGVTQSPTHLIKTRGQQVTLRCSPKSGHDTVSWYQQALGQGPQFIFQYYEEEERQRGNFPDRFSGHQFPNYSSELNVNALLLGDSALYLCASSFAVNTEAFFGQGTRLTVV.

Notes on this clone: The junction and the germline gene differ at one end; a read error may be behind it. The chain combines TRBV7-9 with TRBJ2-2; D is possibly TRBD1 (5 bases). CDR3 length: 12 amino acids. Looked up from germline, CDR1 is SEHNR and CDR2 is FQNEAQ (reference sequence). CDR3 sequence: CASRKDTRELFF. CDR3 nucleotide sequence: TGTGCCAGCAGGAAGGACACCAGGGAGCTGTTTTTT.

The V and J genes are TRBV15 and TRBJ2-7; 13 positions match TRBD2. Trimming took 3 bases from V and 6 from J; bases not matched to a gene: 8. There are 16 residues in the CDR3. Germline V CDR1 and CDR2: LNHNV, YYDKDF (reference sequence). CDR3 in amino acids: CATSRGSGTSGIEQYF. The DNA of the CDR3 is TGTGCCACCAGCAGGGGATCCGGGACTAGCGGGATCGAGCAGTACTTC.

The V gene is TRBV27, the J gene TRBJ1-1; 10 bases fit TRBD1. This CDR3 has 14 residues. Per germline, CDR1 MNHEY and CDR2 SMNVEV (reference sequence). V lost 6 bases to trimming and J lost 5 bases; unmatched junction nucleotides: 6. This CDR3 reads CASRPGQGYTEAFF. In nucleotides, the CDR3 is TGTGCCAGCAGACCGGGACAGGGGTATACTGAAGCTTTCTTT.

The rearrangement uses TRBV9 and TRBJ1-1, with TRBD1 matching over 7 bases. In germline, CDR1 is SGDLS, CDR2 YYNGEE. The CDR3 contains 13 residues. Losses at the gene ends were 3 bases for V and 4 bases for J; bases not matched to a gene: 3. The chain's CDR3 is CASSATGSTEAFF. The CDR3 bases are TGTGCCAGCAGCGCGACAGGGAGCACTGAAGCTTTCTTT.

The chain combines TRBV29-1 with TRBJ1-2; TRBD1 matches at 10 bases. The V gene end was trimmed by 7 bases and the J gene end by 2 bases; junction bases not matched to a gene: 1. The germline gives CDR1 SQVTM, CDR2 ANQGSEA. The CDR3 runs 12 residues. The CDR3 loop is CSADRGNYGYTF. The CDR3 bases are TGCAGCGCGGACAGGGGGAACTATGGCTACACCTTC.